Shown below are 31 T cell receptor beta chains from a single sample sequenced in a study of regulatory T cells in long-lasting Graves disease. The time point: newly diagnosed GD, antithyroid drugs for less than 3 months. After RNA was extracted from PBMCs, the TCR library was made from it. Assembly of TCR beta libraries relied on iRepertoire HTBI primers together with Arm-PCR of CDR3 regions. TCRdb reprocessed the multiplex PCR reads with MiXCR, giving one entry per CDR3 protein. The data hold around 450,000 distinct CDR3 sequences, with 15% observed a single time. The same data also went into a second study, on T cells in Graves' hyperthyroidism and ophthalmopathy.

The sample in question was peripheral blood mononuclear cells (PBMCs), obtained at new diagnosis, from a patient treated with antithyroid drugs. The source is a woman in her twenties or thirties with Graves disease.

For this clonotype: Being one base from a much bigger clone, this may be a read error. The gene calls are TRBV10-1 and TRBJ2-5, with 8 positions matching TRBD2. CDR1 is WNHNN and CDR2 is SYGVQD in the germline V gene (reference sequence). J lost 11 bases, V lost 0 bases, and 14 bases had no gene match. The CDR3 is made up of 16 amino acids. CDR3 coding DNA: TGCGCCAGCAGTGAGTCCCCGGGAGGGCCATTCGGTGAGCAGTACTTC. Amino acids: CASSESPGGPFGEQYF.

This clonotype was seen ten or more times. This chain links TRBV24-1 with TRBJ2-1; 9 bases agree with TRBD2. Germline CDR1 is KGHDR and CDR2 is SFDVKD. Losses at the gene ends were 4 bases for V and 6 bases for J; bases not matched to a gene: 6. The CDR3 runs to 15 residues. This CDR3 is CATSDTREGSNEQFF. The CDR3 DNA sequence: TGTGCCACCAGTGACACGCGGGAGGGAAGCAATGAGCAGTTCTTC.

This clonotype has at least ten counts. CDR3 coding DNA: TGTGCCAGCAGCCCCCTTTTATCGGACAGGACTAATGAAAAACTGTTTTTT. This translates into CASSPLLSDRTNEKLFF. This chain links TRBV11-2 with TRBJ1-4, with TRBD1 identical over 7 bases. Germline CDR1 SGHAT, CDR2 FQNNGV. Unmatched junction bases numbered 11, after V lost 5 bases and J lost 2 bases. This CDR3 is 17 amino acids long.

This clonotype has just a few counts. The chain carries TRBV4-1 and TRBJ2-1; perhaps TRBD1 as D (6 bases). The CDR3 sequence is 13 residues long. Germline CDR1 and CDR2: MGHRA and YSYEKL. The ends were cut back, 4 bases at V and 9 bases at J, with 13 bases in the middle. CDR3 sequence reads: CASSPTGSGEQFF. CDR3 sequence (DNA): TGCGCCAGCAGCCCAACAGGGTCGGGTGAGCAGTTCTTC.

V and J are TRBV5-1 and TRBJ2-5, with D perhaps TRBD1 or TRBD2 (6 bases each). Per germline, CDR1 SGHRS and CDR2 YFSETQ. The CDR3 has 18 amino acids. The V end was cut by 1 base, the J end by 1 base, with 20 bases between. This CDR3 is CASSLRGGYGSRQETQYF. The CDR3 bases are TGCGCCAGCAGCTTGAGAGGGGGGTACGGCAGCCGCCAAGAGACCCAGTACTTC.

The table lists this clonotype with many counts. V and J are TRBV6-1 and TRBJ2-7; 7 nucleotides agree with TRBD2. Losses at the gene ends were 5 bases for V and 5 bases for J; bases not matched to a gene: 15. The CDR3 runs 16 residues. Germline lookup yields CDR1 MNHNS and CDR2 SASEGT. CDR3 region: CASSRILSGYTNEQYF. The CDR3 DNA sequence: TGTGCCAGCAGTCGTATCCTTAGCGGGTACACCAACGAGCAGTACTTC.

This clonotype was recorded at least ten times. CDR3 sequence reads: CATSVFASGAETQYF. CDR3 DNA: TGTGCCACCAGTGTGTTTGCTAGCGGCGCTGAGACCCAGTACTTC. V usage is TRBV24-1 and J usage is TRBJ2-5, with TRBD2 matching over 7 bases. Per the germline V gene, CDR1 is KGHDR and CDR2 is SFDVKD. The CDR3 sequence is 15 residues long. Germline trimming cut 5 bases from V and 5 bases from J; bases unmatched to any gene: 10.

The chain carries TRBV6-1 and TRBJ2-7; D not resolved. This CDR3 has 14 residues. V was clipped by 5 bases and J by 7 bases, with 18 bases between them. Germline V gives CDR1 MNHNS, CDR2 SASEGT. For the CDR3, the DNA is TGTGCCAGCAGTACGAGTAGACACGCCTGGGAGCAGTACTTC. Protein product: CASSTSRHAWEQYF.

This clonotype was seen ten or more times. The chain combines TRBV24-1 with TRBJ2-7; TRBD2 matches at 9 bases. Germline CDR1 reads KGHDR; CDR2 reads SFDVKD. The CDR3 length is 16 residues. The V gene end was trimmed by 5 bases and the J gene end by 6 bases; junction bases not matched to a gene: 13. CDR3: CATSVGGLAGKVEQYF. The CDR3 DNA follows: TGTGCCACCAGTGTCGGGGGCCTAGCGGGAAAGGTCGAGCAGTACTTC.

This clonotype was counted at least ten times. The CDR3 DNA reads TGTGCCGGGCGGGGGAAAGCCTCCTACGAGCAGTACTTC. Its translation: CAGRGKASYEQYF. This chain joins TRBV30 and TRBJ2-7, with 7 nucleotides matching TRBD2. From germline, CDR1 is GTSNPN and CDR2 SVGIG (reference sequence). The CDR3 consists of 13 residues. Trimming took 8 bases from V and 0 from J; bases not matched to a gene: 7.

This clonotype was recorded at least ten times. The chain has TRBV7-3 and TRBJ1-1; 8 nucleotides line up with TRBD1. Germline V lookup: CDR1 SGHTA, CDR2 FQGTGA. The junction had 8 bases not matched to a gene; V was cut back by 5 bases and J by 0 bases. The CDR3 spans 16 residues. The CDR3: CASSRNNRGMNTEAFF. CDR3 DNA sequence: TGTGCCAGCAGCCGTAACAACAGGGGGATGAACACTGAAGCTTTCTTT. Full variable domain (outside the CDR3, taken from reference TRBV7-3 and TRBJ1-1): GAGVSQTPSNKVTEKGKYVELRCDPISGHTALYWYRQSLGQGPEFLIYFQGTGAADDSGLPNDRFFAVRPEGSVSTLKIQRTERGDSAVYLCASSRNNRGMNTEAFFGQGTRLTVV.

The chain couples TRBV3-1 to TRBJ1-3, with D perhaps TRBD1 (6 bases). Germline-derived CDR1 and CDR2 are LGHDT and YNNKEL (reference sequence). This CDR3 is built from 16 residues. The V end was cut by 2 bases, the J end by 1 base, with 12 bases between. Here the CDR3 reads CASSQRGGISGNTIYF. CDR3 coding DNA: TGTGCCAGCAGCCAAAGGGGGGGGATATCTGGAAACACCATATATTTT.

This clonotype occurred a few times. The chain joins TRBV27 to TRBJ2-7; 7 nucleotides agree with TRBD2. V was clipped by 4 bases and J by 2 bases; unmatched bases: 8. Germline loops: CDR1 MNHEY, CDR2 SMNVEV (reference sequence). The CDR3 spans 15 residues. The DNA for the CDR3 is TGTGCCAGCAGTTCCGGGGAGGGCCTCACCTACGAGCAGTACTTC. It codes for CASSSGEGLTYEQYF.

At least ten counts were recorded for this clonotype. The J gene is TRBJ2-7, the V gene TRBV10-1; TRBD1 might be the D (5 bases). The CDR3 is 14 amino acids. The V gene lost 2 bases and the J gene lost 2 bases, with 10 bases spanning the gap. The germline V gene has CDR1 WNHNN and CDR2 SYGVQD (reference sequence). This chain's CDR3 is CASSEMGPPYEQYF. As DNA, the CDR3 is TGCGCCAGCAGTGAGATGGGGCCGCCCTACGAGCAGTACTTC.

This clonotype was recorded at least ten times. The chain is built from TRBV11-3 and TRBJ2-2; no definite D call. Germline V gene sequence: CDR1 SGHNT, CDR2 YENEEA. CDR3 length: 13 amino acids. Trimming removed 5 bases from V and 0 bases from J, with 4 bases in between. This chain's CDR3 is CASSTSNTGELFF. CDR3 coding DNA: TGTGCCAGCAGCACTTCGAACACCGGGGAGCTGTTTTTT. The full variable domain, its missing parts supplied by reference TRBV11-3 and TRBJ2-2, is EAGVVQSPRYKIIEKKQPVAFWCNPISGHNTLYWYLQNLGQGPELLIRYENEEAVDDSQLPKDRFSAERLKGVDSTLKIQPAELGDSAVYLCASSTSNTGELFFGEGSRLTVL.

In its sample, this clonotype was seen many times. J is TRBJ1-5 and V is TRBV7-3; D is ambiguous. Trimming removed 5 bases at V and 5 bases at J, with 10 bases between. This CDR3 has 13 amino acids. The germline CDR1 and CDR2 sequences are SGHTA and FQGTGA. The CDR3 coding sequence is TGTGCCAGCAGCACCTCCAACGATCAGCCCCAGCATTTT. It encodes CASSTSNDQPQHF. Based on the CDR3 plus reference TRBV7-3 and TRBJ1-5, the full variable domain is GAGVSQTPSNKVTEKGKYVELRCDPISGHTALYWYRQSLGQGPEFLIYFQGTGAADDSGLPNDRFFAVRPEGSVSTLKIQRTERGDSAVYLCASSTSNDQPQHFGDGTRLSIL.

There are many counts of this clonotype. The gene calls are TRBV7-9 and TRBJ2-7, with TRBD1 matching 7 bases. CDR1 is SEHNR, CDR2 FQNEAQ, per germline (reference sequence). The trim removed 1 base at V and 5 bases at J, leaving 8 bases unmatched. The CDR3 length is 15 residues. CDR3 bases: TGTGCCAGCAGCTTAGGGACAGGCCGTTACAACGAGCAGTACTTC. Translated, it gives CASSLGTGRYNEQYF. Full variable domain (remainder filled in from reference TRBV7-9 and TRBJ2-7): DTGVSQNPRHKITKRGQNVTFRCDPISEHNRLYWYRQTLGQGPEFLTYFQNEAQLEKSRLLSDRFSAERPKGSFSTLEIQRTEQGDSAMYLCASSLGTGRYNEQYFGPGTRLTVT.

With regard to this clonotype: One end of the junction fails to match germline, which may point to a read error. The chain couples TRBV5-1 to TRBJ2-3; TRBD2 aligns across 7 bases. This CDR3 contains 15 residues. Germline CDR1 is SGHRS and CDR2 is YFSETQ. CDR3 loop: CASSLAGGSADTQYF. CDR3 DNA sequence: TGTGCCAGCAGCTTGGCCGGGGGGAGTGCAGATACGCAGTATTTT.

J is TRBJ2-1 and V is TRBV3-1; 7 bases are a match to TRBD2. This CDR3 region has 16 residues. The germline gives CDR1 LGHDT, CDR2 YNNKEL (reference sequence). The junction had 16 bases not matched to a gene; V was cut back by 4 bases and J by 10 bases. The CDR3 protein is CASSPGWEGPSREQFF. Written as DNA, the CDR3 is TGTGCCAGCAGCCCAGGGTGGGAGGGCCCGAGTAGAGAGCAGTTCTTC.

A few counts support this clonotype. V and J are TRBV9 and TRBJ1-1; tentatively, D is TRBD1 (6 bases). Germline CDR1 and CDR2: SGDLS and YYNGEE. V was cut by 0 bases and J by 6 bases, with 12 bases left in between. The CDR3 runs to 14 residues. The CDR3 nucleotides read TGTGCCAGCAGCGTAGGGAACAGGGACCCTGAAGCTTTCTTT. This gives the protein CASSVGNRDPEAFF.

V usage is TRBV2 and J usage is TRBJ1-3; a weak D match, TRBD1 (6 bases). The CDR3 spans 16 residues. Trimming shortened V by 5 bases and J by 5 bases, and 19 bases separated the two germline ends. CDR1 SNHLY and CDR2 FYNNEI come from the germline V gene. CDR3 amino acids: CASSSGAGVFRNTIYF. The CDR3 nucleotides read TGTGCCAGCAGTTCTGGGGCAGGGGTATTTAGAAACACCATATATTTT.

This clonotype was picked up a small number of times. The CDR3 nucleotides are TGTGCCAGCAGCTCAACCGGGACAGCCTACGAGCAGTACTTC. Translation gives CASSSTGTAYEQYF. The J gene is TRBJ2-7, the V gene TRBV7-2, with 7 bases identical to TRBD1. V shed 4 bases and J 2 bases; nucleotides not matched to a gene: 5. This CDR3 comprises 14 residues. From germline, CDR1 is SGHTA and CDR2 FQGNSA.

Turning to this clonotype: This may come from a read error, since a much larger clone is one base off. The chain uses TRBV9 and TRBJ2-5; 12 bases map to TRBD1. The CDR3 contains 15 residues. Looked up from germline, CDR1 is SGDLS and CDR2 is YYNGEE. The V and J ends lost 3 bases and 3 bases, in that order; junction bases with no gene match: 3. CDR3: CASSGDRGREETQYF. In DNA, the CDR3 is TGTGCCAGCAGCGGGGACAGGGGGCGCGAAGAGACCCAGTACTTC.

This clonotype occurred many times. V usage is TRBV20-1 and J usage is TRBJ2-7, with 12 bases lining up with TRBD1. This CDR3 is built from 15 residues. Germline-derived CDR1 and CDR2 are DFQATT and SNEGSKA (reference sequence). J lost 6 bases, V lost 0 bases, and 6 bases had no gene match. CDR3 coding DNA: TGCAGTGCTAGAGATAGGGGGACAGGGGGCGGCGAGCAGTACTTC. Residues: CSARDRGTGGGEQYF.

Ten or more counts support this clonotype. This chain links TRBV11-2 with TRBJ1-4; D is perhaps TRBD1 (6 bases). CDR3 size: 15 residues. Germline V gene data show CDR1 as SGHAT and CDR2 as FQNNGV. Trimming took 5 bases from V and 8 from J, leaving 18 bases between them. The CDR3 here is CASSLRDTDFEKLFF. CDR3 nucleotides: TGTGCCAGCAGCCTCCGGGACACGGACTTCGAAAAACTGTTTTTT. Supplemented by reference TRBV11-2 and TRBJ1-4, the full variable domain reads EAGVAQSPRYKIIEKRQSVAFWCNPISGHATLYWYQQILGQGPKLLIQFQNNGVVDDSQLPKDRFSAERLKGVDSTLKIQPAKLEDSAVYLCASSLRDTDFEKLFFGSGTQLSVL.

This clonotype has a count of ten or more. The chain is built from TRBV2 and TRBJ2-7, with D possibly being TRBD1 (5 bases). The V end lost 10 bases, the J end lost 11 bases, and 27 bases lay between the germline ends. Germline CDR1 and CDR2: SNHLY and FYNNEI. CDR3 length equals 14 residues. The chain's CDR3 is CAIKGLGGTQQEYF. In DNA, the CDR3 is TGTGCCATCAAGGGGCTTGGTGGTACACAACAAGAGTACTTC. The full variable domain, with the rest looked up from reference TRBV2 and TRBJ2-7, is EPEVTQTPSHQVTQMGQEVILRCVPISNHLYFYWYRQILGQKVEFLVSFYNNEISEKSEIFDDQFSVERPDGSNFTLKIRSTKLEDSAMYFCAIKGLGGTQQEYFGPGTRLTVT.

This clonotype was detected a few times. This chain connects TRBV5-1 to TRBJ2-2, with 12 positions matching TRBD2. J lost 1 base, V lost 0 bases, and 4 bases had no gene match. The CDR3 is 18 amino acids. CDR1 and CDR2 from the germline V gene are SGHRS and YFSETQ. The CDR3 sequence: CASSLDQLAGGNTGELFF. CDR3 nucleotide sequence: TGCGCCAGCAGCTTGGACCAACTAGCGGGGGGGAACACCGGGGAGCTGTTTTTT.

In its sample, this clonotype was seen many times. The chain carries TRBV3-1 and TRBJ2-7, with 7 bases lining up with TRBD1. The CDR3 has 14 amino acids. The V segment lost 4 bases and the J segment 4 bases; nucleotides outside the gene matches: 7. Germline assignment: CDR1 LGHDT and CDR2 YNNKEL (reference sequence). CDR3 bases: TGTGCCAGCAGCCGCCGGGACAGAATTTACGAGCAGTACTTC. Protein sequence: CASSRRDRIYEQYF.

This chain uses TRBV28 with TRBJ2-1; D is perhaps TRBD1 (6 bases). The J call may be incorrect, as the DNA end agrees better with TRBJ2-5. The length of the CDR3 is 17 residues. Germline V gene sequence: CDR1 MDHEN, CDR2 SYDVKM. CDR3 amino acids: CASSLFQGRTSQETQYF. The DNA of the CDR3 is TGTGCCAGCAGTTTATTTCAGGGGCGGACCAGCCAAGAGACCCAGTACTTC.

As regards this clonotype: Being one base from a much bigger clone, this may be a read error. The V call is TRBV6-2 or TRBV6-3, the J call TRBJ1-4; D ambiguous. The CDR3 is 19 residues long. The germline CDR1 and CDR2 sequences are MNHEY and SVGEGT. CDR3 loop: CASSEGTDGWGGLDEKLVF. The CDR3 DNA reads as TGTGCCAGCAGTGAGGGTACGGACGGCTGGGGAGGATTGGATGAAAAACTGGTTTTT.

This clonotype was seen a few times. The CDR3 nucleotides read TGTGCCAGCAACCTTGGACTGAGCTCTGGAAACACCATATATTTT. Encoded protein: CASNLGLSSGNTIYF. This chain links TRBV28 with TRBJ1-3; no definite D call. CDR1 and CDR2 from the germline V gene are MDHEN and SYDVKM. V was cut by 7 bases and J by 0 bases, with 13 bases left in between. CDR3 length: 15 residues.